The clone carrying this TCR beta chain was detected once. The antigen is undetermined. This record comes from a study of shared clonotypes between healthy human individuals. About the research overall: Three plates each covered CD4 naive and memory; CD8 naive two, CD8 memory one.

Donors included only healthy HIV-negative adults lacking recent acute infections or vaccinations. Under the authors' procedure: Owing to the provision of junction-only sequences devoid of quality scores by immunoSEQ, filtering differed. The method was immunoSEQ multiplex PCR; TCRdb's version includes in-frame clones alone and lacks a portion of them. V and J calls and clone size come straight from that table; D and trimming were deduced from the DNA. Of 2.3 million or so clones in the sample, 85% to 95% were seen once. Study-wide findings and caveats: Donor scarcity curtailed the genetic and exposure-history diversity represented herein.

The receptor comes from a man in his late teens or twenties in good health. Some clones in this sample may be carry-over from other donors' samples. Sample: naive CD4+ T cells from PBMCs. Sample subset: CD45RA+ positively selected.

CDR3 protein: CASSQVRGGSADTQYF. CDR3 DNA: TGCGCCAGCAGCCAAGTCCGTGGCGGGAGCGCAGATACGCAGTATTTT. The chain carries TRBV4-3 and TRBJ2-3, with 7 positions matching TRBD2. The germline V gene encodes CDR1 LGHNA and CDR2 YSLEER. The CDR3 totals 16 residues. The trim removed 1 base at V and 4 bases at J, leaving 8 bases unmatched.